This T cell receptor (beta chain) was profiled in a study of breast tumors, draining lymph nodes, adjacent tissues. Each CDR3 protein gets one entry after TCRdb re-called the multiplex PCR reads with MiXCR. The data show around 140,000 distinct CDR3 sequences, around 20% seen once. The lymph nodes were axillary draining lymph nodes from breast cancer patients. This CDR3 has 14 residues. Germline CDR1 reads WSHSY; CDR2 reads SAAADI. V lost 5 bases and J lost 6, with 15 bases in between. This clonotype was detected only once. This TCR was recovered from a female donor with breast cancer. Some clones in this sample may be carry-over from other donors' samples. The sample consisted of axillary lymph node tissue. The chain has TRBV10-2 and TRBJ2-3; D unresolved. CDR3 nucleotides: TGCGCCAGCAGTTACTTGGGCCCCCGGGATACGCAGTATTTT. Protein: CASSYLGPRDTQYF.